This is a list of T cell receptor beta chains from one sample in a study of T cells in Graves' hyperthyroidism and ophthalmopathy. TCRdb passed the multiplex PCR reads through MiXCR, listing each CDR3 protein once. Of 300,000 to 450,000 distinct CDR3 sequences listed, less than 15% are singletons. Material for sequencing was blood. These receptors came from a young woman with Graves' hyperthyroidism. CDR3s include the opening cysteine and the closing phenylalanine or tryptophan. D genes are given only for firm matches. Clone size is not always given. Where it is, it says once, few, many or a class for expanded clones.

abundance	d_gene	j_gene	v_gene	CDR3aa	CDR3nt
few	TRBD1	TRBJ2-2	TRBV19	CASSFSGTVHTGELFF	TGTGCCAGCTCCTTCTCCGGGACAGTTCACACCGGGGAGCTGTTTTTT
many	-	TRBJ1-2	TRBV19	CASSPGPSEYGYTF	TGTGCCAGTAGTCCCGGACCGAGCGAGTATGGCTACACCTTC
-	-	TRBJ1-4	TRBV12-3/TRBV12-4	CASSPNRIGDEKLFF	TGTGCCAGCAGCCCCAACAGGATTGGTGATGAAAAACTGTTTTTT
few	TRBD2	TRBJ2-2	TRBV7-8	CASSSGLAGDTGELFF	TGTGCCAGCAGCTCAGGACTAGCGGGGGATACCGGGGAGCTGTTTTTT
many	TRBD1	TRBJ1-2	TRBV11-2	CASSLVPPHRGFDYGYTF	TGTGCCAGCAGCTTAGTTCCCCCTCACAGGGGGTTCGACTATGGCTACACCTTC
many	TRBD1	TRBJ2-2	TRBV27	CASSLLQGVWAGELFF	TGTGCCAGCAGTTTGCTTCAGGGGGTCTGGGCCGGGGAGCTGTTTTTT
-	-	TRBJ2-3	TRBV9	CASSPRLALGTDTQYF	TGTGCCAGCAGCCCAAGGCTAGCGCTGGGGACAGATACGCAGTATTTT
few	-	TRBJ2-7	TRBV4-3	CASSQVVRDEQYF	TGCGCCAGCAGCCAAGTGGTTCGAGACGAGCAGTACTTC
many	TRBD1	TRBJ1-2	TRBV13	CASSWEGTDYGYTF	TGTGCCAGCAGCTGGGAAGGGACAGACTATGGCTACACCTTC
many	-	TRBJ2-5	TRBV20-1	CSARATLGETQYF	TGCAGTGCTAGAGCGACGTTAGGGGAGACCCAGTACTTC
-	-	TRBJ2-2	TRBV19	CASSMVGTLSGELFF	TGTGCCAGTAGTATGGTCGGGACCCTCTCCGGGGAGCTGTTTTTT
many	-	TRBJ1-2	TRBV6-1	CASSEERAYYGYTF	TGTGCCAGCAGTGAAGAAAGGGCATACTATGGCTACACCTTC
many	-	TRBJ2-2	TRBV27	CASQRPGVGTGELFF	TGTGCCAGCCAGCGGCCGGGAGTTGGTACCGGGGAGCTGTTTTTT
-	TRBD2	TRBJ2-5	TRBV24-1	CATISGGGAQETQYF	TGTGCCACCATCAGCGGGGGGGGTGCCCAAGAGACCCAGTACTTC
-	-	TRBJ1-2	TRBV20-1	CSATRPAARIENRYTF	TGCAGTGCCACCCGTCCGGCAGCGAGAATAGAAAATCGCTACACCTTC
-	-	TRBJ2-3	TRBV11-3	CASSSALSTDTQYF	TGTGCCAGCAGCTCAGCCCTTAGCACAGATACGCAGTATTTT
many	-	TRBJ2-5	TRBV24-1	CATSDSAWETQYF	TGTGCCACCAGTGATTCGGCCTGGGAGACCCAGTACTTC
few	TRBD1	TRBJ1-2	TRBV28	CASTLDRGGYTF	TGTGCCAGCACCCTGGACAGGGGTGGCTACACCTTC
many	-	TRBJ2-1	TRBV5-1	CASSRRGGRDNEQFF	TGCGCCAGCAGCCGTAGGGGGGGCCGAGACAATGAGCAGTTCTTC
-	-	TRBJ2-2	TRBV14	CASRFRGDNTGELFF	TGTGCCAGCAGGTTCAGGGGAGATAACACCGGGGAGCTGTTTTTT
few	TRBD1	TRBJ2-2	TRBV19	CASRDRDANTGELFF	TGTGCCAGCAGGGACAGGGATGCCAACACCGGGGAGCTGTTTTTT
many	TRBD1	TRBJ2-5	TRBV30	CAWGLQGALETQYF	TGTGCCTGGGGCCTACAGGGGGCATTAGAGACCCAGTACTTC
many	-	TRBJ1-4	TRBV20-1	CSAIPRGRANEKLFF	TGCAGTGCTATCCCGCGGGGGAGAGCTAATGAAAAACTGTTTTTT
-	-	TRBJ2-3	TRBV12-3/TRBV12-4	CASSLGPGDTQYF	TGTGCCAGCAGCCTGGGCCCTGGAGATACGCAGTATTTT
-	-	TRBJ2-4	TRBV20-1	CSSTTLNGGKYF	TGCAGTTCCACCACTCTCAACGGCGGCAAGTACTTC
once	TRBD1	TRBJ1-1	TRBV28	CASSFDGTGLTEAFF	TGTGCCAGCAGTTTCGACGGGACAGGGCTTACTGAAGCTTTCTTT
many	-	TRBJ1-2	TRBV28	CASSLGGPPLTGELSGMFGYTF	TGTGCCAGCAGTTTAGGGGGACCCCCGCTGACGGGCGAGCTTAGCGGGATGTTCGGCTACACCTTC
many	TRBD2	TRBJ2-7	TRBV19	CASSDQGTSDYYEQYF	TGTGCCAGTAGTGACCAAGGGACTAGCGACTACTACGAGCAGTACTTC
many	-	TRBJ1-2	TRBV6-5	CASSYSVFRGLGGYTF	TGTGCCAGCAGTTACTCTGTGTTCAGGGGCCTCGGGGGCTACACCTTC